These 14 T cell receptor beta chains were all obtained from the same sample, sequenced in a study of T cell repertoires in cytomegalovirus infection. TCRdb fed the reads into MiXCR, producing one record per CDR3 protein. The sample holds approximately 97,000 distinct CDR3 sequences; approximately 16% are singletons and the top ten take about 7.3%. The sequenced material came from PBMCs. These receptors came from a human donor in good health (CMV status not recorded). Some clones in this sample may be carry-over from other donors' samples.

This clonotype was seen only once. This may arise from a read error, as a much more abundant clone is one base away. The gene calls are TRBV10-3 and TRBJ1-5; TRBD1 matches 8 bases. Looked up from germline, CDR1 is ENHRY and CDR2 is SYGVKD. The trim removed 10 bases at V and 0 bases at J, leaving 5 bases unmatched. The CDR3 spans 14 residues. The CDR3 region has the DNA TGTGCCAGCGGGACAGGTTATAGCAATCAGCCCCAGCATTTT. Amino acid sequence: CASGTGYSNQPQHF.

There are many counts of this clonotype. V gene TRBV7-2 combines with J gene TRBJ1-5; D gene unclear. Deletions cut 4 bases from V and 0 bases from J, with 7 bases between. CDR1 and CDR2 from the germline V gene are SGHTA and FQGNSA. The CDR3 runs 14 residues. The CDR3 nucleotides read TGTGCCAGCAGCTCATACAATAGCAATCAGCCCCAGCATTTT. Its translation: CASSSYNSNQPQHF. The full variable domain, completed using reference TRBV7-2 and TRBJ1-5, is GAGVSQSPSNKVTEKGKDVELRCDPISGHTALYWYRQSLGQGLEFLIYFQGNSAPDKSGLPSDRFSAERTGGSVSTLTIQRTQQEDSAVYLCASSSYNSNQPQHFGDGTRLSIL.

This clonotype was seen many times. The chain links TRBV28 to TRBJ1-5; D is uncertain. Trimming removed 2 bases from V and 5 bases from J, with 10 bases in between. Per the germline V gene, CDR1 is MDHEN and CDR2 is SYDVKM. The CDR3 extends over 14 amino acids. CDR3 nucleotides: TGTGCCAGCAGTTTACAAGTGATCTATCAGCCCCAGCATTTT. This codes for CASSLQVIYQPQHF. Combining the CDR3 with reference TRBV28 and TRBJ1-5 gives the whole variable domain DVKVTQSSRYLVKRTGEKVFLECVQDMDHENMFWYRQDPGLGLRLIYFSYDVKMKEKGDIPEGYSVSREKKERFSLILESASTNQTSMYLCASSLQVIYQPQHFGDGTRLSIL.

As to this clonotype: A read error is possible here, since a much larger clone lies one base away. CDR3 sequence (DNA): TGTGCCAGCAGTGCGGGGGAACCCCTCTACAATGAGCAGTTCTTC. Encoded protein: CASSAGEPLYNEQFF. This chain joins TRBV6-8 and TRBJ2-1; 7 bases align to TRBD2. This CDR3 is built from 15 residues. CDR1 and CDR2 from the germline V gene are MNHGY and SAAAGT. Germline trimming cut 5 bases from V and 3 bases from J; bases unmatched to any gene: 7.

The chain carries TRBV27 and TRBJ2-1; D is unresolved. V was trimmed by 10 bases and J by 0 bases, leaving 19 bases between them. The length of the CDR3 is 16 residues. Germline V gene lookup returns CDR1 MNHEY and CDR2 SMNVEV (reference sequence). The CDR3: CATQFFWGSSYNEQFF. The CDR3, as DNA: TGTGCCACCCAGTTTTTCTGGGGAAGCTCCTACAATGAGCAGTTCTTC.

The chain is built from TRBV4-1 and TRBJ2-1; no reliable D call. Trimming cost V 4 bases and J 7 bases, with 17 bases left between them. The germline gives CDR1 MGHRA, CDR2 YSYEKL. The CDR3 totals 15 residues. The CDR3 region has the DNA TGCGCCAGCAGCCCTTCCCGGAGCGTGGTGAATGAGCAGTTCTTC. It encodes CASSPSRSVVNEQFF.

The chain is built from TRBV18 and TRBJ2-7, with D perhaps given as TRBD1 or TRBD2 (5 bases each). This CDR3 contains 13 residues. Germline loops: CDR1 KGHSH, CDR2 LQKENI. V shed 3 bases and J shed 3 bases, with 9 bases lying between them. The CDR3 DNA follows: TGTGCCAGCTCACCCCGGGACGGCTACGAGCAGTACTTC. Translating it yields CASSPRDGYEQYF.

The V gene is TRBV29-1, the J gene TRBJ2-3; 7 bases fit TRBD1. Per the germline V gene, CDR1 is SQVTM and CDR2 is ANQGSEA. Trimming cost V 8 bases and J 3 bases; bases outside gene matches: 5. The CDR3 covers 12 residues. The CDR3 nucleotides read TGCAGCCAGCTACAGGGGACAGATACGCAGTATTTT. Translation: CSQLQGTDTQYF.

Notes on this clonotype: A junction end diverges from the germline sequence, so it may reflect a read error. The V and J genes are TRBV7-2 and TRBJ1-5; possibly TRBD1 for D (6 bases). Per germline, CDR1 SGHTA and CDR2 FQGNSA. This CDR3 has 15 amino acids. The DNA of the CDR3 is TGTGCCAGCAGCTCAAGGGGGAAGGGTAATCAGCCCCAGAATTTT. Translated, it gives CASSSRGKGNQPQNF.

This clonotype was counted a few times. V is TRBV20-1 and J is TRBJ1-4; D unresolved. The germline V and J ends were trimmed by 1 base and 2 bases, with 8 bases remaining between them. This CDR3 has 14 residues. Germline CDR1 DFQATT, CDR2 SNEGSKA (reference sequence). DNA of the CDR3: TGCAGTGCTAGAGTACCGGGGACTAATGAAAAACTGTTTTTT. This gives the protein CSARVPGTNEKLFF.

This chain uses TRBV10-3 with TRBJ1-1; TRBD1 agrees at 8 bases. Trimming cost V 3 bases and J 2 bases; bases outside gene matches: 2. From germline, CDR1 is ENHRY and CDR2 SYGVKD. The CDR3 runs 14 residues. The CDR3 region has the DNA TGTGCCATCAGTGAAGACAGGGGAAACACTGAAGCTTTCTTT. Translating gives CAISEDRGNTEAFF.

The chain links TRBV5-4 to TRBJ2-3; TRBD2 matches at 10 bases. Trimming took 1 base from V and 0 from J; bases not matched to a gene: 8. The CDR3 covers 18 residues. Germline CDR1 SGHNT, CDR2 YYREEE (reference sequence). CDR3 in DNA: TGTGCCAGCAGCTTGCTCGTACTAGCGGGGTCTAGCACAGATACGCAGTATTTT. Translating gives CASSLLVLAGSSTDTQYF.

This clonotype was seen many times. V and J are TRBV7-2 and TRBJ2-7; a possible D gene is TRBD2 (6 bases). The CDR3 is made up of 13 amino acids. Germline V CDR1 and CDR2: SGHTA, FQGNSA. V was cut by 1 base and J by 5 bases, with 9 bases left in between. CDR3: CASSLGPGDEQYF. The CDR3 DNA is TGTGCCAGCAGCTTAGGGCCGGGGGACGAGCAGTACTTC.

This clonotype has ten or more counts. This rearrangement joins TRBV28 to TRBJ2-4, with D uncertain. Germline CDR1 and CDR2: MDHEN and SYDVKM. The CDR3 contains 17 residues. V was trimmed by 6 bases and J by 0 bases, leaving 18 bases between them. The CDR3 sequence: CASSQIQLRTAKNIQYF. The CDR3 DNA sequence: TGTGCCAGCAGCCAGATACAACTCCGTACAGCCAAAAACATTCAGTACTTC.